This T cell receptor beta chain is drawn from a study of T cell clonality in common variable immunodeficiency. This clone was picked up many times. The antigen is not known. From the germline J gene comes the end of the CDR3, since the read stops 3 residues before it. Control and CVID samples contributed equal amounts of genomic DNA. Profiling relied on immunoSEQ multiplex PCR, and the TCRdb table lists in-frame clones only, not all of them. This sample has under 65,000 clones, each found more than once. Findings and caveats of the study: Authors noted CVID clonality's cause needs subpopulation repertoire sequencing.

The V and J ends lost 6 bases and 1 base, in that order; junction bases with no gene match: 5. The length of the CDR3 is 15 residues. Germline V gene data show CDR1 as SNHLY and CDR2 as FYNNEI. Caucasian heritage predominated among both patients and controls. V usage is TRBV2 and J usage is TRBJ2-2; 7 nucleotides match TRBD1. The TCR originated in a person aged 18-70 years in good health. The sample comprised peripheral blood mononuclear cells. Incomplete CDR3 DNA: TGTGCCAGCAGGAGGGGACAGCTGAACACCGGGGAG. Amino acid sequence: CASRRGQLNTGE. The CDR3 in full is CASRRGQLNTGELFF.